Presented here are 5 T cell receptor beta chains from one specimen sequenced in a study of blood T cell repertoires in COVID-19. Profiling relied on immunoSEQ multiplex PCR, and the TCRdb table lists in-frame clones only, not all of them. Of 20,000 to 30,000 clones in the sample, about 81% were seen once. The sequenced sample consisted of peripheral blood. Source of these receptors: a woman aged 65 to 85 with COVID-19, enrolled during active disease.

The chain uses TRBV19 and TRBJ2-2; D is uncertain. The CDR3 contains 11 residues. From germline, CDR1 is LNHDA and CDR2 SQIVND (reference sequence). V shed 6 bases and J shed 5 bases, with 4 bases lying between them. CDR3 loop: CASSQTGELFF. The CDR3, as DNA: TGTGCCAGTAGCCAGACCGGGGAGCTGTTTTTT.

The table lists this clone with a few counts. This chain connects TRBV7-9 to TRBJ2-3, with D possibly being TRBD2 (5 bases). Germline CDR1 reads SEHNR; CDR2 reads FQNEAQ (reference sequence). The CDR3 sequence is 14 residues long. Trimming removed 5 bases at V and 5 bases at J, with 14 bases between. Written as DNA, the CDR3 is TGTGCCAGCAGCGGAGGCTCTATGGTAGATACGCAGTATTTT. Protein sequence: CASSGGSMVDTQYF.

This sequence joins TRBV5-1 and TRBJ1-1; a possible D gene is TRBD1 (6 bases). The CDR3 sequence is 15 residues long. Trimming left V 4 bases short and J 2 bases short, with 15 bases between. CDR1 is SGHRS and CDR2 is YFSETQ in the germline V gene. CDR3 in DNA: TGCGCCAGCAGCCCCTTTGGACAGAGTAACACTGAAGCTTTCTTT. This codes for CASSPFGQSNTEAFF.

The chain employs TRBV5-1 and TRBJ1-2; the match to TRBD1 covers 7 bases. The CDR3 spans 13 residues. Germline CDR1 reads SGHRS; CDR2 reads YFSETQ. The V and J ends lost 2 bases and 3 bases, in that order; junction bases with no gene match: 1. The CDR3 region is CASSFDRDYGYTF. DNA of the CDR3: TGCGCCAGCAGCTTCGACAGGGACTATGGCTACACCTTC.

The J gene is TRBJ1-1, the V gene TRBV7-2; D possibly corresponds to TRBD1 (6 bases). The CDR3 runs 15 residues. CDR1 and CDR2 from the germline V gene are SGHTA and FQGNSA. Between the trimmed V and J ends, which lost 3 bases and 1 base, there was a span of 12 bases. CDR3 sequence: CASSFGGPRNTEAFF. The CDR3 DNA follows: TGTGCCAGCAGCTTCGGGGGGCCGAGGAACACTGAAGCTTTCTTT.